Below are 25 T cell receptor beta chains sequenced from a single sample in a study of blood T cell repertoires in COVID-19. Profiled with immunoSEQ multiplex PCR; TCRdb holds only in-frame clones, not every one. Of roughly 71,000 clones in the sample, 88% were seen once. The specimen was peripheral blood. The receptors come from a man aged 50-60 years with acute or convalescent COVID-19.

The rearrangement joins TRBV27 to TRBJ2-1, with TRBD2 identical over 8 bases. Germline-derived CDR1 and CDR2 are MNHEY and SMNVEV (reference sequence). V gave up 1 base and J gave up 6 bases; unmatched junction bases: 5. This CDR3 comprises 15 residues. The CDR3 spells CASSLLSSGLNEQFF. In DNA form, the CDR3 reads TGTGCCAGCAGTTTATTATCTAGCGGGCTCAATGAGCAGTTCTTC.

The genes are TRBV6-5 and TRBJ1-4; TRBD1 might be the D (5 bases). The CDR3 runs 16 residues. The V gene's germline CDR1 is MNHEY and CDR2 SVGAGI. The ends were cut back, 0 bases at V and 0 bases at J, with 8 bases in the middle. The CDR3: CASSYSAGTTNEKLFF. The CDR3 nucleotides read TGTGCCAGCAGTTACTCGGCAGGGACAACTAATGAAAAACTGTTTTTT.

This clone was counted once. Other DNA sequences in the same sample also yield this CDR3. V and J are TRBV11-2 and TRBJ2-3, with D tentatively TRBD2 (7 bases). This CDR3 spans 14 amino acids. Per germline, CDR1 SGHAT and CDR2 FQNNGV. Trimming stripped 1 base from V and 6 bases from J, with 11 bases between. The CDR3 DNA follows: TGTGCCAGCAGCTTAGGGGGGGGGCCGGATACGCAGTATTTT. This sequence encodes CASSLGGGPDTQYF.

The CDR3: CASSEPRTTYEQYF. The CDR3 DNA follows: TGTGCCAGCAGTGAACCCAGGACTACCTACGAGCAGTACTTC. The chain links TRBV6-1 to TRBJ2-7, with a tentative D call TRBD2 (6 bases). This CDR3 spans 14 amino acids. Germline CDR1 MNHNS, CDR2 SASEGT. The V end was cut by 2 bases, the J end by 2 bases, with 10 bases between.

The V call is TRBV11-2, the J call TRBJ1-1; 8 nucleotides agree with TRBD1. The germline CDR1 and CDR2 sequences are SGHAT and FQNNGV. The CDR3 totals 14 residues. The trim removed 3 bases at V and 4 bases at J, leaving 4 bases unmatched. The CDR3 nucleotides read TGTGCCAGCAGCTTCAGTCAGGGGGCCACTGAAGCTTTCTTT. Translated, it gives CASSFSQGATEAFF.

This rearrangement joins TRBV27 to TRBJ1-6, with D unresolved. The germline CDR1 and CDR2 sequences are MNHEY and SMNVEV (reference sequence). Between the trimmed V and J ends, which lost 6 bases and 0 bases, there was a span of 9 bases. The CDR3 length is 15 residues. CDR3 region: CASSDSSSYNSPLHF. The CDR3 region has the DNA TGTGCCAGCAGCGATTCGAGCTCCTATAATTCACCCCTCCACTTT.

This sequence joins TRBV24-1 and TRBJ1-5; maybe TRBD1 (5 bases). Trimming removed 2 bases from V and 4 bases from J, with 11 bases in between. Germline V gene lookup returns CDR1 KGHDR and CDR2 SFDVKD. The CDR3 has 15 amino acids. CDR3 region: CATSDSGRANQPQHF. Written as DNA, the CDR3 is TGTGCCACCAGTGATTCAGGGAGGGCAAATCAGCCCCAGCATTTT.

The J gene is TRBJ1-1, the V gene TRBV2; no clear D. The CDR3 sequence is 14 residues long. With 9 bases removed from V and 3 bases from J, the gap between germline ends came to 17 bases. Germline CDR1 reads SNHLY; CDR2 reads FYNNEI. CDR3 in amino acids: CASASVGADTEAFF. DNA of the CDR3: TGTGCCAGTGCTTCGGTGGGCGCAGACACTGAAGCTTTCTTT.

This chain links TRBV19 with TRBJ1-3; D not certain. The CDR3 has 13 amino acids. CDR1 and CDR2 (germline): LNHDA, SQIVND (reference sequence). V was shortened by 5 bases and J by 0 bases, with 5 bases between the two germline ends. The CDR3 region has the DNA TGTGCCAGTAGTTCGAGCTCTGGAAACACCATATATTTT. It codes for CASSSSSGNTIYF.

The chain recombines TRBV4-1 with TRBJ1-1, with TRBD1 identical over 9 bases. Germline lookup yields CDR1 MGHRA and CDR2 YSYEKL. CDR3 length equals 15 residues. Trimming took 3 bases from V and 1 from J; bases not matched to a gene: 3. The CDR3 reads CASSQTGGRNTEAFF. CDR3 DNA: TGCGCCAGCAGCCAGACAGGGGGGAGGAACACTGAAGCTTTCTTT.

CDR3 DNA: TGCGCCAGCCGCGGCGCAGATACGCAGTATTTT. This gives the protein CASRGADTQYF. The V and J genes are TRBV5-1 and TRBJ2-3; no clear D. The V end lost 7 bases, the J end lost 4 bases, and 7 bases lay between the germline ends. CDR1 and CDR2 from the germline V gene are SGHRS and YFSETQ. The CDR3 is made up of 11 amino acids.

The chain links TRBV10-2 to TRBJ2-1; the match to TRBD1 covers 11 bases. Losses at the gene ends were 7 bases for V and 7 bases for J; bases not matched to a gene: 3. CDR1 WSHSY and CDR2 SAAADI come from the germline V gene. This CDR3 contains 13 residues. This chain's CDR3 is CASKGQGANEQFF. Written as DNA, the CDR3 is TGCGCCAGCAAAGGACAGGGGGCTAATGAGCAGTTCTTC.

The table lists this clone with a few counts. The rearrangement joins TRBV11-2 to TRBJ2-5, with 9 bases fitting TRBD1. The germline CDR1 and CDR2 sequences are SGHAT and FQNNGV. J lost 4 bases, V lost 3 bases, and 3 bases had no gene match. The CDR3 is 14 amino acids. The CDR3 sequence is CASSLGQGAETQYF. CDR3 DNA: TGTGCCAGCAGCTTGGGACAGGGCGCAGAGACCCAGTACTTC.

The chain uses TRBV18 and TRBJ1-2, with 7 bases aligning to TRBD1. Germline V gene lookup returns CDR1 KGHSH and CDR2 LQKENI. The V and J ends lost 4 bases and 3 bases, in that order; junction bases with no gene match: 5. The length of the CDR3 is 14 residues. CDR3 in DNA: TGTGCCAGCTCACTACGGACAGGTGACTATGGCTACACCTTC. Protein: CASSLRTGDYGYTF.

The chain uses TRBV19 and TRBJ1-4; 9 nucleotides match TRBD1. J was trimmed by 8 bases and V by 3 bases; bases with no gene match: 7. Germline V gene data show CDR1 as LNHDA and CDR2 as SQIVND (reference sequence). The CDR3 length is 15 residues. The CDR3 sequence: CASSMGDRVGEKLFF. The CDR3 bases are TGTGCCAGTAGTATGGGGGACAGGGTCGGGGAAAAACTGTTTTTT.

V and J are TRBV6-5 and TRBJ2-3; 7 nucleotides agree with TRBD1. This CDR3 is built from 15 residues. J was trimmed by 4 bases and V by 6 bases; bases with no gene match: 10. From germline, CDR1 is MNHEY and CDR2 SVGAGI. The CDR3: CASRVQGVGPDTQYF. The CDR3 nucleotides read TGTGCCAGCAGGGTTCAGGGGGTTGGGCCAGATACGCAGTATTTT.

The genes are TRBV3-1 (or the pseudogene TRBV3-2) and TRBJ2-3; 9 nucleotides align to TRBD2. Germline CDR1 LGHDT, CDR2 YNNKEL (reference sequence). The V gene end was trimmed by 0 bases and the J gene end by 4 bases; junction bases not matched to a gene: 5. This CDR3 comprises 16 residues. CDR3 DNA: TGTGCCAGCAGCCAAGATTTCGGCGGGGGGGCAGATACGCAGTATTTT. As protein: CASSQDFGGGADTQYF.

J is TRBJ2-1 and V is TRBV7-6, with 11 bases identical to TRBD2. Per the germline V gene, CDR1 is SGHVS and CDR2 is FNYEAQ. This CDR3 contains 15 residues. V lost 5 bases and J lost 5; bases outside the gene matches: 5. The CDR3 spells CASSPRLAGNNEQFF. CDR3 DNA: TGTGCCAGCAGCCCAAGACTAGCGGGGAACAATGAGCAGTTCTTC.

The V gene is TRBV7-9, the J gene TRBJ2-7; 9 nucleotides align to TRBD1. This CDR3 spans 14 amino acids. Per the germline V gene, CDR1 is SEHNR and CDR2 is FQNEAQ (reference sequence). After removal of 5 bases from V and 0 bases from J, the junction contained 2 bases not matched to a gene. CDR3 region: CASSGTGSSYEQYF. The CDR3 DNA reads TGTGCCAGCAGCGGGACAGGGAGCTCCTACGAGCAGTACTTC.

This sequence joins TRBV5-4 and TRBJ1-2, with a tentative D call TRBD1 (6 bases). The germline gives CDR1 SGHNT, CDR2 YYREEE (reference sequence). The CDR3 has 13 amino acids. The V gene lost 5 bases and the J gene lost 4 bases, with 12 bases spanning the gap. In DNA, the CDR3 is TGTGCCAGCAGATCAGGGGCGAGCTATGGCTACACCTTC. It codes for CASRSGASYGYTF.

The chain employs TRBV5-4 and TRBJ2-5; TRBD2 might be the D (6 bases). Trimming removed 4 bases from V and 7 bases from J, with 14 bases in between. This CDR3 spans 13 amino acids. Germline-derived CDR1 and CDR2 are SGHNT and YYREEE (reference sequence). For the CDR3, the DNA is TGTGCCAGCAGCCTGGACCTGGAGGGGACCCAGTACTTC. It codes for CASSLDLEGTQYF.

V and J are TRBV29-1 and TRBJ2-2, with 9 positions matching TRBD1. Germline CDR1 reads SQVTM; CDR2 reads ANQGSEA. CDR3 length: 13 amino acids. After removal of 6 bases from V and 5 bases from J, the junction contained 4 bases not matched to a gene. The CDR3 protein is CSVTGGATGELFF. CDR3 bases: TGCAGCGTAACAGGGGGCGCGACCGGGGAGCTGTTTTTT.

The V and J genes are TRBV6-5 and TRBJ2-5; the D gene is possibly TRBD1 (5 bases). Trimming stripped 6 bases from V and 5 bases from J, with 19 bases between. CDR1 and CDR2 from the germline V gene are MNHEY and SVGAGI. The CDR3 sequence is 15 residues long. This CDR3 is CASRTLPQGGETQYF. In DNA form, the CDR3 reads TGTGCCAGCAGGACTTTACCTCAGGGCGGTGAGACCCAGTACTTC.

The chain joins TRBV7-4 to TRBJ1-1, with D unresolved. Between the trimmed V and J ends, which lost 2 bases and 0 bases, there was a span of 7 bases. Germline CDR1 reads SGHVT; CDR2 reads SQSDAQ. The CDR3 has 14 amino acids. CDR3 DNA: TGTGCCAGCAGCTTACCAGTTATGAACACTGAAGCTTTCTTT. Its translation: CASSLPVMNTEAFF.

The J gene is TRBJ2-7, the V gene TRBV5-1; perhaps TRBD2 as D (5 bases). CDR3 size: 18 residues. Germline-derived CDR1 and CDR2 are SGHRS and YFSETQ. V was shortened by 0 bases and J by 3 bases, with 22 bases between the two germline ends. CDR3 loop: CASSLVLSEDAGFYEQYF. In DNA, the CDR3 is TGCGCCAGCAGCTTGGTATTATCGGAGGACGCTGGTTTCTACGAGCAGTACTTC.